This TCR beta chain stems from a study of OX40 agonist ivuxolimab in advanced cancers. About the research overall: At 0.01 to 10 mg/kg, ivuxolimab was administered intravenously to patients every 2 weeks. Three patients had partial responses: one hepatocellular carcinoma, two cutaneous melanoma. Overall study results and limits: The work left the antigen specificity of expanded peripheral T cells undetermined. Doses of 0.1 to 3.0 mg/kg were accompanied by clonal expansion of CD4+ and CD8+ blood T cells by week 6.

Remarks on this clone: The antigen is not known.

Generated by immunoSEQ multiplex PCR, the TCRdb table keeps only in-frame clones and is missing some. Of 72,000 or so clones listed, under 90% are singletons. The CDR3 is made up of 14 amino acids. Germline values: CDR1 SGHAT, CDR2 FQNNGV. V lost 2 bases and J 5 bases, leaving 13 bases between the germline ends. The sequences come from CD4+ or CD8+ T cells sorted from blood, collected in a trial of the OX40 agonist ivuxolimab. V is TRBV11-2 and J is TRBJ2-7; no clear D. This sequence was found in an adult with an advanced solid tumor such as melanoma, head and neck, liver or kidney cancer. DNA of the CDR3: TGTGCCAGCAGCTTACAAAAAGCCACCGACGAGCAGTACTTC. Protein sequence: CASSLQKATDEQYF.